This entry concerns a single T cell receptor beta chain. The sample belongs to a study of CD8 T cells in Susac syndrome. Study details: At the time their blood was drawn, patients with Susac syndrome were either therapy-naive, on corticosteroids (with some of them also receiving intravenous immunoglobulin), or on intravenous immunoglobulin alone.

This CDR3 is built from 13 residues. Trimming removed 1 base at V and 7 bases at J, with 11 bases between. In germline, CDR1 is MGHRA, CDR2 YSYEKL. Sequencing of TCR beta was performed on blood CD8+ T cells and on blood CD4+ T cells. About 0.45 to 1 ug RNA was reverse transcribed with random hexamers. TCRdb redid the calling of the immunoSEQ multiplex PCR reads with MiXCR, one entry per CDR3 protein. The sample consists of about 100,000 distinct CDR3 sequences, roughly 96% of them appearing once. Input material: CD8+ T cells from PBMCs. The sequence was collected from a human donor with Susac syndrome. The V and J genes are TRBV4-1 and TRBJ2-7; no firm D call. The CDR3 nucleotides read TGCGCCAGCAGCCAAGTAGTTGGTAGGGAGCAGTACTTC. Translating it yields CASSQVVGREQYF.